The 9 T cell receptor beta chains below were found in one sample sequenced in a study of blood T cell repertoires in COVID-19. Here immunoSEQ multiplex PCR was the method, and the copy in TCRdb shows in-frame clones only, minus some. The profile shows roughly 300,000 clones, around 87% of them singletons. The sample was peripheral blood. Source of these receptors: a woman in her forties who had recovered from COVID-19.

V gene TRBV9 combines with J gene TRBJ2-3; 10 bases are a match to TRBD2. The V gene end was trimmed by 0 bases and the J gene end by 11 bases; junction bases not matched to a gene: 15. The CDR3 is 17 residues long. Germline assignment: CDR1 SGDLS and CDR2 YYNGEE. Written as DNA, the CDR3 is TGTGCCAGCAGCGTAGAGGCAACTAGCGGGGTCCCTGCGGGGCAGTATTTT. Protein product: CASSVEATSGVPAGQYF.

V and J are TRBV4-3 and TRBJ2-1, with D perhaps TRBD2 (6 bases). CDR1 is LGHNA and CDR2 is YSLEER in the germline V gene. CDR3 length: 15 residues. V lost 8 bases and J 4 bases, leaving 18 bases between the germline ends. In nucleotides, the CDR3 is TGCGCCAGCGGAACCCTCGGGACTCCTTACAATGAGCAGTTCTTC. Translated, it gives CASGTLGTPYNEQFF.

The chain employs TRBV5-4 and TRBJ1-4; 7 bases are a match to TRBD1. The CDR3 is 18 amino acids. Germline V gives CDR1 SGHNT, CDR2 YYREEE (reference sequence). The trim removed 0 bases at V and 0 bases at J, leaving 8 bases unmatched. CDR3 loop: CASSLAGTDPATNEKLFF. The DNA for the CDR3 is TGTGCCAGCAGCTTGGCCGGGACAGATCCTGCAACTAATGAAAAACTGTTTTTT.

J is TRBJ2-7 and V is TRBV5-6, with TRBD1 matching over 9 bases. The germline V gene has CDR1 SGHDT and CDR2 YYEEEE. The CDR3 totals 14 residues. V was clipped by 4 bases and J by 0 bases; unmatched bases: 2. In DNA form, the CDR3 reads TGTGCCAGCAGCAGGGACAGGGTCTCCTACGAGCAGTACTTC. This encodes CASSRDRVSYEQYF.

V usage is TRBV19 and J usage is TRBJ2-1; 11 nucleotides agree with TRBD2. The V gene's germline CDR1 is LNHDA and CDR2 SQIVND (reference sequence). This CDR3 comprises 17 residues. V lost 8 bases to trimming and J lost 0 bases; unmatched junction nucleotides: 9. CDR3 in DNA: TGTGCCAGTGGAAAGGTAGCGGGGGGGGGCTCCTACAATGAGCAGTTCTTC. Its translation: CASGKVAGGGSYNEQFF.

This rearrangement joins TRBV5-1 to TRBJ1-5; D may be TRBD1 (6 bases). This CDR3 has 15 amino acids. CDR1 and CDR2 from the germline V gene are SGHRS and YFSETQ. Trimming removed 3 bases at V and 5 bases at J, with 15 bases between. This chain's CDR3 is CASSWGINRDQPQHF. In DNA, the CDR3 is TGCGCCAGCAGCTGGGGGATTAACAGGGATCAGCCCCAGCATTTT.

CDR3: CASSMSEGGRKTGELFF. The CDR3 region has the DNA TGTGCCAGTAGTATGTCTGAAGGGGGCCGTAAAACCGGGGAGCTGTTTTTT. The V gene is TRBV19, the J gene TRBJ2-2, with 7 bases identical to TRBD1. Germline V gene data show CDR1 as LNHDA and CDR2 as SQIVND (reference sequence). The J segment lost 5 bases and the V segment lost 3 bases, leaving 12 bases of the junction unmatched. The length of the CDR3 is 17 residues. Full variable domain (missing parts from reference TRBV19 and TRBJ2-2): DGGITQSPKYLFRKEGQNVTLSCEQNLNHDAMYWYRQDPGQGLRLIYYSQIVNDFQKGDIAEGYSVSREKKESFPLTVTSAQKNPTAFYLCASSMSEGGRKTGELFFGEGSRLTVL.

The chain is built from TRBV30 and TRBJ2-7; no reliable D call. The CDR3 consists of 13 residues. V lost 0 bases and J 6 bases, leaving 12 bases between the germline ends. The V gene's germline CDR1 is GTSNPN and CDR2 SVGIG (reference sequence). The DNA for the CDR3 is TGTGCCTGGAGTGTAGGCGGCGGTTCCGAGCAGTACTTC. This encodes CAWSVGGGSEQYF.

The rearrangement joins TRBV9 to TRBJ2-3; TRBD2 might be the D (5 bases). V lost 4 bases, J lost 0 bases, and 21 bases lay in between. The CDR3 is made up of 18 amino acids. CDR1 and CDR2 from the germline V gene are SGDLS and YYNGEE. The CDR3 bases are TGTGCCAGCAGCCGCCCCGGGGTCCCAAGTCCTAGCACAGATACGCAGTATTTT. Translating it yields CASSRPGVPSPSTDTQYF.